The 20 T cell receptor beta chains below were found in one sample sequenced in a study of blood T cells in healthy people across ages. A sample-barcoded 5' primer and a J-beta primer mix were used in a second PCR of about 7 to 12 cycles. TCRdb called the 5' RACE reads again in MiXCR, with one record for every CDR3 protein. The sample has about 680,000 distinct CDR3 sequences, approximately 49% seen once. Sequences were obtained from blood. These receptors were collected from a woman aged 55-69 years in good health.

This clonotype occurred a few times. Since a much larger clone is just one base distant, this may be a read error. The V gene is TRBV11-3, the J gene TRBJ2-1; TRBD2 agrees at 9 bases. Germline trimming cut 5 bases from V and 9 bases from J; bases unmatched to any gene: 8. CDR1 is SGHNT and CDR2 is YENEEA in the germline V gene. This CDR3 contains 14 residues. The CDR3 here is CASSVLSGSAEQFF. CDR3 nucleotide sequence: TGTGCCAGCAGCGTACTTAGCGGGAGTGCTGAGCAGTTCTTC. Looking up the rest from reference TRBV11-3 and TRBJ2-1 gives the full variable domain: EAGVVQSPRYKIIEKKQPVAFWCNPISGHNTLYWYLQNLGQGPELLIRYENEEAVDDSQLPKDRFSAERLKGVDSTLKIQPAELGDSAVYLCASSVLSGSAEQFFGPGTRLTVL.

This chain uses TRBV15 with TRBJ1-2; 7 nucleotides line up with TRBD1. Germline V gene data show CDR1 as LNHNV and CDR2 as YYDKDF (reference sequence). Trimming cost V 3 bases and J 8 bases; bases outside gene matches: 12. There are 15 residues in the CDR3. The CDR3 DNA follows: TGTGCCACCAGCAGCTTTATCTCGGACAGGAACGGCTACACCTTC. Amino acids: CATSSFISDRNGYTF.

The chain joins TRBV7-2 to TRBJ2-7; TRBD1 might be the D (6 bases). In germline, CDR1 is SGHTA, CDR2 FQGNSA. V was shortened by 1 base and J by 3 bases, with 13 bases between the two germline ends. The CDR3 loop spans 15 amino acids. The CDR3 DNA reads TGTGCCAGCAGCTTAGTACAGGGTGCAAGCTACGAGCAGTACTTC. It is translated as CASSLVQGASYEQYF.

This clonotype was seen once. The rearrangement links TRBV3-1 to TRBJ2-1, with 8 nucleotides matching TRBD2. The CDR3 runs to 17 residues. J lost 2 bases, V lost 1 base, and 7 bases had no gene match. The germline CDR1 and CDR2 sequences are LGHDT and YNNKEL (reference sequence). CDR3 sequence (DNA): TGTGCCAGCAGCCAAGCTGCCGGGAGGGCGACCTACAATGAGCAGTTCTTC. Its translation: CASSQAAGRATYNEQFF.

The chain is built from TRBV7-9 and TRBJ2-1, with 11 bases that match TRBD2. The germline CDR1 and CDR2 sequences are SEHNR and FQNEAQ (reference sequence). The CDR3 is 17 amino acids. Trimming cost V 3 bases and J 4 bases; bases outside gene matches: 8. CDR3 coding DNA: TGTGCCAGCAGCTTTCGCACGCGACTAGCGGGGTACAATGAGCAGTTCTTC. Protein sequence: CASSFRTRLAGYNEQFF.

The chain couples TRBV4-1 to TRBJ2-4; tentatively, D is TRBD1 (5 bases). TRBJ2-7 explains the end of the DNA better; the J call may be wrong. The CDR3 has 16 amino acids. Germline-derived CDR1 and CDR2 are MGHRA and YSYEKL. CDR3 region: CASSQPGKALPYEQYF. CDR3 DNA: TGCGCCAGCAGCCAACCAGGGAAGGCCTTACCCTACGAGCAGTACTTC.

The genes are TRBV20-1 and TRBJ1-1; a weak D match, TRBD1 (5 bases). The CDR3 runs to 12 residues. Per germline, CDR1 DFQATT and CDR2 SNEGSKA (reference sequence). The CDR3 sequence is CRRDRVNTEAFF. The CDR3 coding sequence is TGCAGGAGGGACCGAGTGAACACTGAAGCTTTCTTT.

V and J are TRBV9 and TRBJ1-2, with D unclear. The CDR3 has 14 amino acids. V was shortened by 4 bases and J by 2 bases, with 12 bases between the two germline ends. The germline V gene encodes CDR1 SGDLS and CDR2 YYNGEE. CDR3 amino acids: CASSPINRNYGYTF. In nucleotides, the CDR3 is TGTGCCAGCAGCCCTATTAATAGAAACTATGGCTACACCTTC.

The chain couples TRBV5-1 to TRBJ2-3, with TRBD2 as a possible D gene (7 bases). V lost 6 bases and J 3 bases, leaving 14 bases between the germline ends. Germline V gene lookup returns CDR1 SGHRS and CDR2 YFSETQ. The CDR3 is made up of 14 amino acids. The CDR3 DNA reads as TGCGCCAGCAACACTAGGGGGGGAACAGATACGCAGTATTTT. This translates into CASNTRGGTDTQYF.

The rearrangement joins TRBV27 to TRBJ2-5, with 9 bases matching TRBD2. V shed 5 bases and J 5 bases; nucleotides not matched to a gene: 6. Germline V gives CDR1 MNHEY, CDR2 SMNVEV (reference sequence). The CDR3 sequence is 14 residues long. The CDR3 nucleotides read TGTGCCAGCAGTCCCCTAGCGGGGTACGAGACCCAGTACTTC. This encodes CASSPLAGYETQYF.

This clonotype came up a few times. V and J are TRBV28 and TRBJ2-7; unclear D gene. Trimming shortened V by 8 bases and J by 3 bases, and 14 bases separated the two germline ends. This CDR3 comprises 13 residues. Germline CDR1 reads MDHEN; CDR2 reads SYDVKM. The CDR3, as DNA: TGTGCCAGCTCTAATCCGGCGGTCTACGAGCAGTACTTC. Encoded protein: CASSNPAVYEQYF.

This clonotype was counted between two and nine times. The chain links TRBV6-2 or TRBV6-3 to TRBJ2-7; 9 nucleotides agree with TRBD2. The germline V gene has CDR1 MNHEY and CDR2 SVGEGT. This CDR3 comprises 15 residues. Trimming at V came to 2 bases and at J to 3 bases, leaving 5 bases not matched to a gene. CDR3 in amino acids: CASSYSLAGHYEQYF. The CDR3 nucleotides are TGTGCCAGCAGTTACAGCCTAGCGGGACACTACGAGCAGTACTTC.

The V call is TRBV14, the J call TRBJ2-5, with 8 bases that match TRBD2. The V gene's germline CDR1 is SGHDN and CDR2 FVKESK. V was clipped by 0 bases and J by 5 bases; unmatched bases: 8. The CDR3 totals 16 residues. The chain's CDR3 is CASSQDWREVYETQYF. For the CDR3, the DNA is TGTGCCAGCAGCCAAGATTGGCGGGAGGTTTATGAGACCCAGTACTTC.

The chain uses TRBV4-2 and TRBJ2-3; D is uncertain. There are 15 residues in the CDR3. Germline lookup yields CDR1 LGHNA and CDR2 YNFKEQ. V dropped 1 base and J dropped 0 bases, with 8 bases sitting between them. CDR3 nucleotide sequence: TGTGCCAGCAGCCAAGGGGAAAGAAGCACAGATACGCAGTATTTT. Encoded protein: CASSQGERSTDTQYF.

This clonotype was counted only a few times. The chain employs TRBV6-2 or TRBV6-3 and TRBJ2-5, with D perhaps assigned TRBD1 or TRBD2 (5 bases each). The CDR3 has 14 amino acids. The V end lost 9 bases, the J end lost 1 base, and 15 bases lay between the germline ends. Germline CDR1 reads MNHEY; CDR2 reads SVGEGT. In DNA form, the CDR3 reads TGTGCCAGTAAACCCGCAGGGACCCAAGAGACCCAGTACTTC. This encodes CASKPAGTQETQYF.

This chain joins TRBV7-2 and TRBJ2-3; D remains ambiguous. Germline V CDR1 and CDR2: SGHTA, FQGNSA. CDR3 length: 14 residues. V was trimmed by 4 bases and J by 7 bases, leaving 15 bases between them. The CDR3 nucleotides are TGTGCCAGCAGCTCGCCTGCCGGTTCGAATACGCAGTATTTT. This gives the protein CASSSPAGSNTQYF.

The rearrangement uses TRBV20-1 and TRBJ2-5; D gene ambiguous. Germline V CDR1 and CDR2: DFQATT, SNEGSKA (reference sequence). This CDR3 region has 12 residues. Trimming removed 3 bases at V and 11 bases at J, with 16 bases between. The CDR3 loop is CSASTPTSEQYF. The CDR3 DNA sequence: TGCAGTGCTAGCACGCCCACGAGTGAGCAGTACTTC.

The CDR3 sequence: CASSEGLDQPQHF. DNA of the CDR3: TGTGCTTCATCCGAAGGGTTGGACCAGCCCCAGCATTTT. J is TRBJ1-5 and V is TRBV30; the D is unclear. Germline V gives CDR1 GTSNPN, CDR2 SVGIG (reference sequence). This CDR3 is built from 13 residues.

In regard to this clonotype: The junction differs from germline at one of its ends, possibly a read error. The gene calls are TRBV5-1 and TRBJ2-5, with 12 positions matching TRBD2. Germline V lookup: CDR1 SGHRS, CDR2 YFSETQ. The length of the CDR3 is 16 residues. CDR3 nucleotide sequence: TGCGCCAGCAGCTTACGACTAGCGGGAGCCCTGGAGACCCGGTACTTC. The encoded protein is CASSLRLAGALETRYF.

V usage is TRBV29-1 and J usage is TRBJ2-1, with 9 bases aligning to TRBD2. Judging by the DNA end, TRBJ2-7 fits better; the J call may be wrong. Germline loops: CDR1 SQVTM, CDR2 ANQGSEA. This CDR3 spans 16 amino acids. CDR3 region: CSVEDQVSGRSGEQYF. CDR3 DNA sequence: TGCAGCGTTGAAGATCAGGTTAGCGGGAGATCTGGAGAGCAGTACTTC.